The rows below give T cell receptor beta chains drawn from one sample of a study of blood T cell repertoires in COVID-19. The data were produced by immunoSEQ multiplex PCR, yet TCRdb's version contains in-frame clones alone and is incomplete. The top ten clones hold 9.5% to 12% of a sample with approximately 84,000 clones, roughly 80% of them seen once. Material for sequencing was peripheral blood. Every receptor here comes from a human donor in a cohort sampled during active COVID-19. CDR3s include the opening cysteine and the closing phenylalanine or tryptophan. The D gene is left open where the match is weak. Not all rows give a size; the values are once, few, many and, for expanded clones, a class.

clone size | D gene | J gene | V gene | CDR3 length | CDR3 DNA | CDR3 protein
- | - | TRBJ2-2 | TRBV19 | 16 | TGTGCCAGTAGTATATCGGGTCCCCCCCCGACCGGGGAGCTGTTTTTT | CASSISGPPPTGELFF
once | TRBD2 | TRBJ2-3 | TRBV10-3 | 14 | TGTGCCATCAGCGGACTAGGCGGGACAGATACGCAGTATTTT | CAISGLGGTDTQYF
- | TRBD1 | TRBJ2-3 | TRBV30 | 16 | TGTGCCTGGAGTGGGGGGAGCAGGGGGCAGGCAGATACGCAGTATTTT | CAWSGGSRGQADTQYF
- | TRBD2 | TRBJ2-3 | TRBV5-8 | 15 | TGTGCCAGCAGCTTGGAGGGACTAGCGGCAGATACGCAGTATTTT | CASSLEGLAADTQYF
- | - | TRBJ2-3 | TRBV30 | 14 | TGTGCCTGGCGGGAAGGCTTGGGCACAGATACGCAGTATTTT | CAWREGLGTDTQYF
- | TRBD1 | TRBJ1-1 | TRBV10-3 | 13 | TGTGCCATCAAGGGACAGCTGAACACTGAAGCTTTCTTT | CAIKGQLNTEAFF
- | - | TRBJ2-7 | TRBV19 | 15 | TGTGCCAGTAGTCCCGGCCTGGGGCTAAACTACGAGCAGTACTTC | CASSPGLGLNYEQYF
- | - | TRBJ2-7 | TRBV7-2 | 13 | TGTGCCAGCAGCCCCGACACTGACTACGAGCAGTACTTC | CASSPDTDYEQYF
- | - | TRBJ1-3 | TRBV29-1 | 13 | TGCAGCGTGCAGACAGTCTCTGGAAACACCATATATTTT | CSVQTVSGNTIYF
- | TRBD1 | TRBJ1-5 | TRBV5-1 | 15 | TGCGCCAGCAGCTTGGATGGACAGGTCAATCAGCCCCAGCATTTT | CASSLDGQVNQPQHF
- | - | TRBJ1-1 | TRBV28 | 13 | TGTGCCAGCAGTTTACAGGGAAACACTGAAGCTTTCTTT | CASSLQGNTEAFF
- | - | TRBJ2-5 | TRBV6-4 | 15 | TGTGCCAGCAGTGACTCGGTCAGGGATCAAGAGACCCAGTACTTC | CASSDSVRDQETQYF
- | TRBD1 | TRBJ2-7 | TRBV5-1 | 14 | TGCGCCAGCAGCCCCTGGACAGGAAACTACGAGCAGTACTTC | CASSPWTGNYEQYF
- | - | TRBJ2-2 | TRBV7-2 | 11 | TGTGCCAGCAGCTCCTATAGGGAGCTGTTTTTT | CASSSYRELFF
- | - | TRBJ2-7 | TRBV30 | 12 | TGTGCCTGGGGGACATTGTCCTACGAGCAGTACTTC | CAWGTLSYEQYF
few | TRBD1 | TRBJ1-6 | TRBV4-1 | 17 | TGCGCCAGCAGCCAAGGCCCGACAGGGTTAGGGAATTCACCCCTCCACTTT | CASSQGPTGLGNSPLHF
few | - | TRBJ1-5 | TRBV27 | 18 | TGTGCCAGCAGTTTCCCTGAGGAGGTGAGCTTTAGCAATCAGCCCCAGCATTTT | CASSFPEEVSFSNQPQHF
- | TRBD2 | TRBJ2-2 | TRBV3-1/TRBV3-2 | 20 | TGTGCCAGCACCCACTGGGGGACTAGCCGAGTGTCGGAAAGGACCGGGGAGCTGTTTTTT | CASTHWGTSRVSERTGELFF
- | TRBD1 | TRBJ2-2 | TRBV10-1 | 17 | TGCGCCAGCATTCCTCCACAGGGGGCGCGCGACACCGGGGAGCTGTTTTTT | CASIPPQGARDTGELFF
few | - | TRBJ2-7 | TRBV4-2 | 16 | TGTGCCAGCAGCCAGTCCCTAGCGTCCGCGTCCTACGAGCAGTACTTC | CASSQSLASASYEQYF
- | - | TRBJ2-7 | TRBV7-9 | 12 | TGTGCCAGCAGCTTCGAGCTGTCCGAGCAGTACTTC | CASSFELSEQYF
- | - | TRBJ2-3 | TRBV7-2 | 13 | TGTGCCAGCAGCTTAGATTACACAGATACGCAGTATTTT | CASSLDYTDTQYF
- | TRBD2 | TRBJ2-6 | TRBV10-3 | 17 | TGTGCCATCAGTCTAGCGGGAGACCTCTCTGGGGCCAACGTCCTGACTTTC | CAISLAGDLSGANVLTF
- | TRBD1 | TRBJ2-3 | TRBV3-1/TRBV3-2 | 15 | TGTGCCAGCAGCTCCCAGGGGGATAGTTTGGATACGCAGTATTTT | CASSSQGDSLDTQYF
few | - | TRBJ1-5 | TRBV16 | 13 | TGTGCCAGCAGCCAACGTAGCAATCAGCCCCAGCATTTT | CASSQRSNQPQHF
- | - | TRBJ1-3 | TRBV28 | 18 | TGTGCCAGCAGCCTCCCCTCTAGGCAGGGAAGGGCTGGAAACACCATATATTTT | CASSLPSRQGRAGNTIYF
- | TRBD1 | TRBJ2-6 | TRBV6-2/TRBV6-3 | 15 | TGTGCCAGCAGTTGGGACAGCTCTGGGGCCAACGTCCTGACTTTC | CASSWDSSGANVLTF
- | TRBD2 | TRBJ2-3 | TRBV18 | 16 | TGTGCCAGCTCACCTACGAACGACGGGGGGGCAGATACGCAGTATTTT | CASSPTNDGGADTQYF
few | TRBD1 | TRBJ1-5 | TRBV28 | 13 | TGTGCCAGCAGAAGGACAGGGAATCAGCCCCAGCATTTT | CASRRTGNQPQHF
- | TRBD1 | TRBJ1-5 | TRBV7-2 | 15 | TGTGCCAGCAGCTTGGGACAGGGGGAAAATCAGCCCCAGCATTTT | CASSLGQGENQPQHF
- | TRBD1 | TRBJ2-1 | TRBV3-1/TRBV3-2 | 16 | TGTGCCAGCAGCCAATGGGACAGGGGTGGGATTCATGAGCAGTTCTTC | CASSQWDRGGIHEQFF
- | - | TRBJ2-3 | TRBV9 | 17 | TGTGCCAGCAGCGCGTTACCGGGATCAGGCGCCACAGATACGCAGTATTTT | CASSALPGSGATDTQYF
few | - | TRBJ1-6 | TRBV27 | 14 | TGTGCCTCAATCCGGACGGCTGGAGGATCACCCCTCCACTTT | CASIRTAGGSPLHF
- | - | TRBJ2-5 | TRBV5-1 | 14 | TGCGCCAGCAGCTTGGGACAGGAAAGTGAGACCCAGTACTTC | CASSLGQESETQYF
- | - | TRBJ2-5 | TRBV5-1 | 15 | TGCGCCAGCAGCTTGTCTTCCAGGGTCCAAGAGACCCAGTACTTC | CASSLSSRVQETQYF
- | - | TRBJ2-7 | TRBV5-8 | 13 | TGTGCCAGCAGCTTCTCGAGGTTCTACGAGCAGTACTTC | CASSFSRFYEQYF
- | - | TRBJ2-7 | TRBV9 | 18 | TGTGCCAGCAGCGTAGGCCCGCAGGGCCCCATCCATACTTACGAGCAGTACTTC | CASSVGPQGPIHTYEQYF